The clone carrying this TCR beta chain was seen ten or more times. The antigen is unknown. This entry belongs to a study of CD8 T cells in ankylosing spondylitis. Whole-study results and caveats: The study looked at matched synovial fluid samples from ankylosing spondylitis patients. Disease-linked clones were reported to be significantly enriched there. Earlier work had already found some motif variants in reactive arthritis synovial fluid and blood. Seven to nine highly homologous variants made up a TCR beta motif, and this motif appeared characteristic of ankylosing spondylitis blood. In peripheral blood, disease-linked CD8+ clones occurred at relatively low frequencies.

MiXCR was run by TCRdb on the 5' RACE reads, yielding one entry per CDR3 protein. Of about 390,000 distinct CDR3 sequences detected, about a fifth appear once; the ten largest clones hold roughly 16%. The ends lost 2 bases at V and 7 bases at J; junction bases unmatched: 8. The CDR3 extends over 15 amino acids. CDR1 MNHEY and CDR2 SMNVEV come from the germline V gene (reference sequence). The specimen sequenced was blood, either unsorted or a sorted T cell fraction (not recorded which). The genes are TRBV27 and TRBJ2-7, with TRBD2 identical over 10 bases. This TCR came from a male donor with ankylosing spondylitis. The CDR3, as DNA: TGTGCCAGCAGTTTAGTCCTAGCGGGAGTACGGGAGCAGTACTTC. Its translation is CASSLVLAGVREQYF.